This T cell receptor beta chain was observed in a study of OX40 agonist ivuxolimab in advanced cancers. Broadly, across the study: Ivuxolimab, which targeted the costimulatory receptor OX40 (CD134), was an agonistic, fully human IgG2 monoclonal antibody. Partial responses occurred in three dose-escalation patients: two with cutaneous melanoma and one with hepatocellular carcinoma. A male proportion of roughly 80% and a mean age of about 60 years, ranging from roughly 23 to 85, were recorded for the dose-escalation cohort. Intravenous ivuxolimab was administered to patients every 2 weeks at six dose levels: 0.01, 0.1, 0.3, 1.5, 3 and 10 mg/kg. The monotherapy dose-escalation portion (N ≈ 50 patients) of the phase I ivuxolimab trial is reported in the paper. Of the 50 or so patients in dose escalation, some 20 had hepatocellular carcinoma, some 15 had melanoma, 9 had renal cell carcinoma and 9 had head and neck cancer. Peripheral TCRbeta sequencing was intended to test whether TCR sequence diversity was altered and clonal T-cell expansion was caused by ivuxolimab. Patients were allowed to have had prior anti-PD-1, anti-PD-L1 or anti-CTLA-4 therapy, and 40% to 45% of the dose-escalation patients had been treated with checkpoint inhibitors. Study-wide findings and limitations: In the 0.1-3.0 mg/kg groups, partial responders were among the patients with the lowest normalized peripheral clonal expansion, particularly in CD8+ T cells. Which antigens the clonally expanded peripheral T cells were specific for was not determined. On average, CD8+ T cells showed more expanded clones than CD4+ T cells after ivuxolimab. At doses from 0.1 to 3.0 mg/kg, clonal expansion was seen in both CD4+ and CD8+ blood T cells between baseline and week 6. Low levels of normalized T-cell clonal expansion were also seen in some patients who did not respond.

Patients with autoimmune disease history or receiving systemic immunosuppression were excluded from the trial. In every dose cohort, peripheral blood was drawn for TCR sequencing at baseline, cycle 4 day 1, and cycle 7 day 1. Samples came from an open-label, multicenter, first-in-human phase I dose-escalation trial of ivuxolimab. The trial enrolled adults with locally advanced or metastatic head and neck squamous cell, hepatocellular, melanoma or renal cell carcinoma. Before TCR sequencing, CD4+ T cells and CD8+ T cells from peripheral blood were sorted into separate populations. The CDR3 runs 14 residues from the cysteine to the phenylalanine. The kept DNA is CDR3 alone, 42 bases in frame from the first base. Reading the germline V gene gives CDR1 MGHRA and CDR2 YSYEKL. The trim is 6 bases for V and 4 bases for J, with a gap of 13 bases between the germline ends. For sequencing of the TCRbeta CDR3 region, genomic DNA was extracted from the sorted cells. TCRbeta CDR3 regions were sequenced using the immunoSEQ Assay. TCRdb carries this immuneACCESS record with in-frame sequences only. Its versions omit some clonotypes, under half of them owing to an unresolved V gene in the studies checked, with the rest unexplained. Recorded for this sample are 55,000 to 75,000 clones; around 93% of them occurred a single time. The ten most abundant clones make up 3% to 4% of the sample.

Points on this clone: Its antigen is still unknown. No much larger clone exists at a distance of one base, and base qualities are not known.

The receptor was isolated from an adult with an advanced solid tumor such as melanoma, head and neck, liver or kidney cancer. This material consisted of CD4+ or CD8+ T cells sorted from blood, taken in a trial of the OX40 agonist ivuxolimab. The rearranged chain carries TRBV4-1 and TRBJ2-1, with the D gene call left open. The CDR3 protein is CASRTTQIYNEQFF. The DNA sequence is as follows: TGCGCCAGCAGAACAACCCAGATTTACAATGAGCAGTTCTTC.